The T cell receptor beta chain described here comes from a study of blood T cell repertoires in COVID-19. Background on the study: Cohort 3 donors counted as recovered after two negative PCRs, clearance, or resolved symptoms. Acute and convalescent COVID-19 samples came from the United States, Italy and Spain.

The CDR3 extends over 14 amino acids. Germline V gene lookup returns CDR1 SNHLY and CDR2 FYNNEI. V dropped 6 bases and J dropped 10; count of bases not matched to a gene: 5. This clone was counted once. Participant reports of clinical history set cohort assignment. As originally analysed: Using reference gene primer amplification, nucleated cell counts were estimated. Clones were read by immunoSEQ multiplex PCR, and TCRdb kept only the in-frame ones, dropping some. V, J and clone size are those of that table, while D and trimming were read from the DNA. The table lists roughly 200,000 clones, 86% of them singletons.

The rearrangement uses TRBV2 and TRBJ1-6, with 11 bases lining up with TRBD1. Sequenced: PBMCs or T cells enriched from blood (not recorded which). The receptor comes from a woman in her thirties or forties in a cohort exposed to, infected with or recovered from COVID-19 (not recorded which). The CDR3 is CASSGQGAKSPLHF. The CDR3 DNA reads TGTGCCAGCAGCGGACAGGGGGCTAAATCACCCCTCCACTTT.